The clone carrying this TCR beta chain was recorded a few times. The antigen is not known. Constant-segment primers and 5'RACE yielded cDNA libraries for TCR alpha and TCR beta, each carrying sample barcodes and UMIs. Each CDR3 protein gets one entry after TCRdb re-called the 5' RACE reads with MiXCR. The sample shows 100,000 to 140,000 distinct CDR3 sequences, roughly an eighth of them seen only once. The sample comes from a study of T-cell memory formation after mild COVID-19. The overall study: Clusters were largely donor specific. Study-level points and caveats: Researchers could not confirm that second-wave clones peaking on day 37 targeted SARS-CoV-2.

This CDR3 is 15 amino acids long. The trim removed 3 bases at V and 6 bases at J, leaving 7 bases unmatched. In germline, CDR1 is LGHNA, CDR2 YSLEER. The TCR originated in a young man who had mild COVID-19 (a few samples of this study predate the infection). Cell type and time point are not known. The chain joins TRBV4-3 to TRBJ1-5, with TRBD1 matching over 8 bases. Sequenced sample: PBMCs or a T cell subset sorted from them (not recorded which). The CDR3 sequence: CASSHNQGAGQPQHF. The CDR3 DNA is TGCGCCAGCAGCCATAACCAGGGGGCGGGTCAGCCCCAGCATTTT.